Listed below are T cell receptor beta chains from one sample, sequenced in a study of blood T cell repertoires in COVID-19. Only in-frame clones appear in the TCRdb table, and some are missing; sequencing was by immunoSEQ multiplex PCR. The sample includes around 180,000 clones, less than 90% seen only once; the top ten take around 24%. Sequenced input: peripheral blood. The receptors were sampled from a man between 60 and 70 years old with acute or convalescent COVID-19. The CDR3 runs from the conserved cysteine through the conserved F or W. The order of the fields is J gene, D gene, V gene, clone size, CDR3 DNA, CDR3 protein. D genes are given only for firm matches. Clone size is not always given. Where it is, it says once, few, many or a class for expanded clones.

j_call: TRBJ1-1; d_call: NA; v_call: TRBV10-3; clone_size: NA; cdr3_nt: TGTGCCATCACTAGGGGTTTGAACACTGAAGCTTTCTTT; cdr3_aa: CAITRGLNTEAFF
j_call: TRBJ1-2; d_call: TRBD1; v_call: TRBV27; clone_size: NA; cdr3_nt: TGTGCCAGCAGTACATCGACAGGGAACTATGGCTACACCTTC; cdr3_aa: CASSTSTGNYGYTF
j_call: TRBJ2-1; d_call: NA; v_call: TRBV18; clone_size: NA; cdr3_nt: TGTGCCAGCTCACCATCCCTTTACAATGAGCAGTTCTTC; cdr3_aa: CASSPSLYNEQFF
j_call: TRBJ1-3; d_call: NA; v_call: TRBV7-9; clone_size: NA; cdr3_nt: TGTGCCAGCAGCCCCAGACAGATCCTTGGAAACACCATATATTTT; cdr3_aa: CASSPRQILGNTIYF
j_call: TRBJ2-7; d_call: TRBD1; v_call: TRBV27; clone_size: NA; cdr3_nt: TGTGCCAGCAGTCCCACAGGGGGCCCTTACGAGCAGTACTTC; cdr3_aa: CASSPTGGPYEQYF
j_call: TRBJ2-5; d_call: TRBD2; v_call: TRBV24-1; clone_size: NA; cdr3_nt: TGTGCCACCAGTGATTTGAGCGGGGGTCTCCAAGAGACCCAGTACTTC; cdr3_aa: CATSDLSGGLQETQYF
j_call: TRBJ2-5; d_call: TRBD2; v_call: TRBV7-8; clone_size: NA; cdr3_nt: TGTGCCAGCAGCTTAGCGGGACTAGCGGTCCAAGAGACCCAGTACTTC; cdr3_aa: CASSLAGLAVQETQYF
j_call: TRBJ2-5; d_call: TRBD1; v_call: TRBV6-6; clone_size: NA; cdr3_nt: TGTGCCAGCAGTTACGGCAGGGGGAGCCAAGAGACCCAGTACTTC; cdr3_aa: CASSYGRGSQETQYF
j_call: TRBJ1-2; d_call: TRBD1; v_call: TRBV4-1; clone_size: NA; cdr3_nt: TGCGCCAGCAGCCAAGATACCCGGGACAGGGACCCCGACTATGGCTACACCTTC; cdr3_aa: CASSQDTRDRDPDYGYTF
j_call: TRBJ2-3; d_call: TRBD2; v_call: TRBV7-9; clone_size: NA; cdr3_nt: TGTGCCAGCAGCCCTTATCTCGGGGCTAGCGGGGCTGCTGATACGCAGTATTTT; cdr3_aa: CASSPYLGASGAADTQYF
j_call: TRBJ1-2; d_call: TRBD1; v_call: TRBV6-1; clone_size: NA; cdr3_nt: TGTGCCAGCAGTGAAGCCTGGACAGGGGGCAGGTATGGCTACACCTTC; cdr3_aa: CASSEAWTGGRYGYTF
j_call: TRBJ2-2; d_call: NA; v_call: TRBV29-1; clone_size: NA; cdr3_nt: TGCAGCGTTTATAGTTGGGGGGAGCTGTTTTTT; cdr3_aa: CSVYSWGELFF
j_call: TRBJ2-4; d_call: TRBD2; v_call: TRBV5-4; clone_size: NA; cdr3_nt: TGTGCCAGCAACAGCGGGGGGGCCGTCAAAAACATTCAGTACTTC; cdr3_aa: CASNSGGAVKNIQYF
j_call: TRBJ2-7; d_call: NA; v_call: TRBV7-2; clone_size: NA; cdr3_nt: TGTGCCAGCAGCTTATCCGGGGGTGGGGCCTACGAGCAGTACTTC; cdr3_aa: CASSLSGGGAYEQYF
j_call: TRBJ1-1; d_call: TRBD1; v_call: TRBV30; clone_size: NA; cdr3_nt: TGTGCCTGCCACCTACAGGGGGCGGGTGAAGCTTTCTTT; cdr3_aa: CACHLQGAGEAFF
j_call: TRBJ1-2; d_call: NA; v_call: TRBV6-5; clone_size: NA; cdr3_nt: TGTGCCAGCAGTTACCGATGGTTCGACAGGAACTATGGCTACACCTTC; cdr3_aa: CASSYRWFDRNYGYTF
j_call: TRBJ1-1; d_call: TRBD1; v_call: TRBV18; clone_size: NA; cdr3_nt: TGTGCCAGCTCCCCGGCCAGGGGGATTAACACTGAAGCTTTCTTT; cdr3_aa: CASSPARGINTEAFF
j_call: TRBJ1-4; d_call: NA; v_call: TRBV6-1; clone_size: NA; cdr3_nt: TGTGCCAGCAGTGAAGCGACGGGGGGCGGCAATGAAAAACTGTTTTTT; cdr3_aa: CASSEATGGGNEKLFF
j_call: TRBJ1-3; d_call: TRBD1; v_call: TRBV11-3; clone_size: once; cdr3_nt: TGTGCCAGCAGCCCCCGGACAGGGCCCGGAAACACCATATATTTT; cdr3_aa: CASSPRTGPGNTIYF
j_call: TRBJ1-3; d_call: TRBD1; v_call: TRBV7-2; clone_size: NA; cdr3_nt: TGTGCCAGCAGCTTAGGGCCACAGGGGGCTGGAAACACCATATATTTT; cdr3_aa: CASSLGPQGAGNTIYF
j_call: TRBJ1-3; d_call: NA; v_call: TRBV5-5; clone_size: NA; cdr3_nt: TGTGCCAGCAGCTTAGAGCAGGCCTCTGGAAACACCATATATTTT; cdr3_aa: CASSLEQASGNTIYF
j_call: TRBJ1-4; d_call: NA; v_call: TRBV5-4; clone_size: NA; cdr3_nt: TGTGCCAGCAGCCCCGGGGAGGGTCAGATTGAAAAACTGTTTTTT; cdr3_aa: CASSPGEGQIEKLFF
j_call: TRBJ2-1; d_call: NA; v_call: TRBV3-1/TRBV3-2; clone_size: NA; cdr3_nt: TGTGCCAGCAGCACACTAGTAGGTGAGCAGTTCTTC; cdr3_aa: CASSTLVGEQFF
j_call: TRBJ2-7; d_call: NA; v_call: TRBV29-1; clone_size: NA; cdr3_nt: TGCAGCGTTTTAGCGGAAGCCTCCTACGAGCAGTACTTC; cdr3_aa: CSVLAEASYEQYF